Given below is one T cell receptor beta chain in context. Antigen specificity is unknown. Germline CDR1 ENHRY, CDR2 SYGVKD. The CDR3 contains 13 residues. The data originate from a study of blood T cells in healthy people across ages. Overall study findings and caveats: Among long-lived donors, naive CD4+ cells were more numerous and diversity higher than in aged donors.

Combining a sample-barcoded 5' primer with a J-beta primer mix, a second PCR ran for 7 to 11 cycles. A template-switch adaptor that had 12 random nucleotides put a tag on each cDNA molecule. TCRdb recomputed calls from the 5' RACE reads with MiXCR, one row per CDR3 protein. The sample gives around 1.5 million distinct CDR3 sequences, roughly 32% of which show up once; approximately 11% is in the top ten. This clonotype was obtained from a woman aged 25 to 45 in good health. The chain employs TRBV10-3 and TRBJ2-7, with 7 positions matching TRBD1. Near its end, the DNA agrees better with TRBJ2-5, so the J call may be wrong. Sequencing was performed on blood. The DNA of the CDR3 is TGTGCCGTCCAGGACAGGCCTGGGGAGACCCAGTACTTC. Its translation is CAVQDRPGETQYF.